This passage covers 18 T cell receptor beta chains from one sample sequenced in a study of blood T cell repertoires in COVID-19. Profiling relied on immunoSEQ multiplex PCR, and the TCRdb table lists in-frame clones only, not all of them. The sample has about 200,000 clones, 70% to 90% seen once. Sequences were obtained from PBMCs or T cells enriched from blood (not recorded which). These receptors originate from a woman in her thirties or forties with acute COVID-19.

For the CDR3, the DNA is TGTGCCAGCAGTTTAACGAGCGGGGGGCGGGATACGCAGTATTTT. It yields the protein CASSLTSGGRDTQYF. The chain employs TRBV13 and TRBJ2-3; 9 bases line up with TRBD2. The junction had 10 bases not matched to a gene; V was cut back by 6 bases and J by 6 bases. The V gene's germline CDR1 is PRHDT and CDR2 FYEKMQ (reference sequence). The CDR3 covers 15 residues.

The gene calls are TRBV2 and TRBJ1-5; TRBD1 matches 9 bases. The CDR3 loop spans 16 amino acids. Germline V gene data show CDR1 as SNHLY and CDR2 as FYNNEI. Germline trimming cut 8 bases from V and 4 bases from J; bases unmatched to any gene: 12. For the CDR3, the DNA is TGTGCCAGCTGCCGGGACAGGGTAGTAGGGAATCAGCCCCAGCATTTT. Translated, it gives CASCRDRVVGNQPQHF.

The chain has TRBV4-2 and TRBJ1-6, with 9 bases matching TRBD1. This CDR3 is 14 amino acids long. Per germline, CDR1 LGHNA and CDR2 YNFKEQ. V lost 6 bases to trimming and J lost 10 bases; unmatched junction nucleotides: 7. CDR3 loop: CASSLSGQGSPLHF. The CDR3 DNA is TGTGCCAGCAGTCTTAGCGGACAGGGGTCACCCCTCCACTTT.

This chain uses TRBV7-9 with TRBJ2-1, with 9 bases fitting TRBD1. CDR1 SEHNR and CDR2 FQNEAQ come from the germline V gene (reference sequence). V shed 4 bases and J 5 bases; nucleotides not matched to a gene: 9. The CDR3 runs to 16 residues. The CDR3 DNA follows: TGTGCCAGCAGCTCCGCCGGGACAGGGAAGAACAATGAGCAGTTCTTC. It translates to CASSSAGTGKNNEQFF.

The chain combines TRBV4-1 with TRBJ2-1; 9 bases map to TRBD2. The CDR3 is 17 amino acids. From germline, CDR1 is MGHRA and CDR2 YSYEKL. The trim removed 0 bases at V and 1 base at J, leaving 4 bases unmatched. The chain's CDR3 is CASSQEWLAGSYNEQFF. The CDR3 bases are TGCGCCAGCAGCCAAGAGTGGCTAGCGGGATCCTACAATGAGCAGTTCTTC.

This clone was observed a few times. CDR3 sequence reads: CASYSGAGSPLHF. Here the CDR3 DNA reads TGTGCCAGCTACTCAGGGGCTGGTTCACCCCTCCACTTT. This sequence joins TRBV18 and TRBJ1-6, with a possible D match to TRBD1 (6 bases). Germline V gene data show CDR1 as KGHSH and CDR2 as LQKENI. This CDR3 is built from 13 residues. V lost 7 bases, J lost 9 bases, and 13 bases lay in between.

This sequence joins TRBV11-3 and TRBJ2-5; perhaps TRBD1 as D (5 bases). The V gene lost 0 bases and the J gene lost 10 bases, with 9 bases spanning the gap. CDR1 and CDR2 (germline): SGHNT, YENEEA. The CDR3 is 12 residues long. The CDR3 loop is CASSLDERGQYF. Written as DNA, the CDR3 is TGTGCCAGCAGCTTAGATGAAAGGGGCCAGTACTTC.

This clone was picked up one time. The chain employs TRBV2 and TRBJ1-5; D might be TRBD1 (5 bases). V was trimmed by 3 bases and J by 6 bases, leaving 12 bases between them. The length of the CDR3 is 14 residues. Germline V gives CDR1 SNHLY, CDR2 FYNNEI. CDR3 loop: CASSDKTAGQPQHF. The CDR3 DNA sequence: TGTGCCAGCAGTGATAAGACAGCGGGTCAGCCCCAGCATTTT.

The V gene is TRBV5-6, the J gene TRBJ2-1, with a weak D call TRBD2 (5 bases). V was pared by 0 bases and J by 9 bases, with 10 bases between. Germline V gives CDR1 SGHDT, CDR2 YYEEEE. There are 13 residues in the CDR3. The CDR3 DNA reads as TGTGCCAGCAGCTTGGGCGGGTGGAGTGAGCAGTTCTTC. The encoded protein is CASSLGGWSEQFF.

The chain joins TRBV12-3 or TRBV12-4 to TRBJ1-5; unclear D gene. This CDR3 has 13 amino acids. The V and J ends lost 3 bases and 4 bases respectively, with 7 bases between them. The CDR3 loop is CASSFFENQPQHF. The CDR3 DNA reads TGTGCCAGCAGTTTTTTTGAGAATCAGCCCCAGCATTTT.

The chain uses TRBV9 and TRBJ1-6; 12 bases line up with TRBD1. Losses at the gene ends were 5 bases for V and 9 bases for J; bases not matched to a gene: 6. The CDR3 length is 15 residues. Germline V lookup: CDR1 SGDLS, CDR2 YYNGEE. CDR3 sequence (DNA): TGTGCCAGCAGTGGGACAGGGGGCTGGGGTTCACCCCTCCACTTT. It specifies CASSGTGGWGSPLHF. Looking up the rest from reference TRBV9 and TRBJ1-6 gives the full variable domain: DSGVTQTPKHLITATGQRVTLRCSPRSGDLSVYWYQQSLDQGLQFLIQYYNGEERAKGNILERFSAQQFPDLHSELNLSSLELGDSALYFCASSGTGGWGSPLHFGNGTRLTVT.

This chain connects TRBV3-1 (or the pseudogene TRBV3-2) to TRBJ1-1, with TRBD1 matching over 8 bases. CDR1 is LGHDT and CDR2 is YNNKEL in the germline V gene (reference sequence). V lost 1 base, J lost 7 bases, and 5 bases stayed unmatched. This CDR3 spans 14 amino acids. The CDR3 region has the DNA TGTGCCAGCAGCCAAGGACAGGGGACAAGTGAAGCTTTCTTT. It is translated as CASSQGQGTSEAFF.

The chain uses TRBV5-1 and TRBJ2-6, with D maybe TRBD2 (5 bases). This CDR3 region has 16 residues. The V end lost 4 bases, the J end lost 2 bases, and 13 bases lay between the germline ends. From germline, CDR1 is SGHRS and CDR2 YFSETQ. CDR3 in DNA: TGCGCCAGCAGCCTCGTGGCGGGTCCTGGGGCCAACGTCCTGACTTTC. Encoded protein: CASSLVAGPGANVLTF.

The CDR3 here is CASSYGGPRINEKLFF. CDR3 coding DNA: TGTGCCAGCAGTTACGGGGGCCCACGAATTAATGAAAAACTGTTTTTT. V is TRBV6-5 and J is TRBJ1-4; D might be TRBD1 (6 bases). Germline V gives CDR1 MNHEY, CDR2 SVGAGI. The V gene lost 2 bases and the J gene lost 4 bases, with 14 bases spanning the gap. This CDR3 region has 16 residues.

V and J are TRBV28 and TRBJ1-3; 9 bases agree with TRBD1. V was pared by 4 bases and J by 0 bases, with 4 bases of the junction left unmatched. Germline-derived CDR1 and CDR2 are MDHEN and SYDVKM. The CDR3 runs to 16 residues. The CDR3 coding sequence is TGTGCCAGCAGTTACGAACAGGGGGCCTCTGGAAACACCATATATTTT. This sequence encodes CASSYEQGASGNTIYF.

V gene TRBV3-1 (or the pseudogene TRBV3-2) combines with J gene TRBJ2-3; D is unresolved. There are 16 residues in the CDR3. Looked up from germline, CDR1 is LGHDT and CDR2 is YNNKEL (reference sequence). Trimming cost V 3 bases and J 0 bases, with 13 bases left between them. The CDR3 region has the DNA TGTGCCAGCAGCCAGCCCATGAGAGGTAGCACAGATACGCAGTATTTT. Protein: CASSQPMRGSTDTQYF.

V usage is TRBV28 and J usage is TRBJ1-2, with unresolved D. Between the trimmed V and J ends, which lost 4 bases and 8 bases, there was a span of 8 bases. There are 11 residues in the CDR3. The V gene's germline CDR1 is MDHEN and CDR2 SYDVKM. CDR3 in DNA: TGTGCCAGCAGTTCTCTCGTCGGCTACACCTTC. Protein product: CASSSLVGYTF.

J is TRBJ2-4 and V is TRBV6-5; D remains ambiguous. Germline-derived CDR1 and CDR2 are MNHEY and SVGAGI. V dropped 6 bases and J dropped 4 bases, with 10 bases sitting between them. This CDR3 has 13 amino acids. CDR3 protein: CASRRLEKNIQYF. The DNA of the CDR3 is TGTGCCAGCAGAAGACTGGAGAAAAACATTCAGTACTTC.